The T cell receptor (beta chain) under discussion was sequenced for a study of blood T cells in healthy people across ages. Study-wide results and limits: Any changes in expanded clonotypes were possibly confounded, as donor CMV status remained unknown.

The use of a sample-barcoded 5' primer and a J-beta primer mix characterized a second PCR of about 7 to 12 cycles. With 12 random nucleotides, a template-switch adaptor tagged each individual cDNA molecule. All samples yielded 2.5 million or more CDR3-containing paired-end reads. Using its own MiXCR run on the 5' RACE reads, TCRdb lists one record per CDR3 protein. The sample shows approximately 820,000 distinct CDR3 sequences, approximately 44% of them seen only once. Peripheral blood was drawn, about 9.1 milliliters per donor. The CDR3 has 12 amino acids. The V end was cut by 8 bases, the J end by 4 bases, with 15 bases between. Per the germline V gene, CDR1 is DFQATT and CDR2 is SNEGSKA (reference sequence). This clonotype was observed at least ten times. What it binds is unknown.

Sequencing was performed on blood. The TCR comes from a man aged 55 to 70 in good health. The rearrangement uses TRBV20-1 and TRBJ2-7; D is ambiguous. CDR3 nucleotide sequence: TGCAGTATAGACGGTGATCGGTACGAGCAGTACTTC. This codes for CSIDGDRYEQYF.